The 22 T cell receptor beta chains below all came from one sample that was sequenced in a study of CD8 T cells in Susac syndrome. Random hexamers served to reverse transcribe about 0.5 to 1 ug RNA. A single record per CDR3 protein comes from TCRdb applying MiXCR to the immunoSEQ multiplex PCR reads. Altogether roughly 200,000 distinct CDR3 sequences are present, 85% to 95% being singletons, with the ten largest covering 0.09% to 0.1%. The specimen sequenced was CD4+ T cells from PBMCs. The receptors originated from a human donor with Susac syndrome.

V and J are TRBV19 and TRBJ2-7, with TRBD1 matching 8 bases. There are 15 residues in the CDR3. Germline CDR1 and CDR2: LNHDA and SQIVND (reference sequence). J was trimmed by 4 bases and V by 1 base; bases with no gene match: 6. The CDR3 DNA sequence: TGTGCCAGTAGTATAGCGGCCGACAGGGGATACGAGCAGTACTTC. This codes for CASSIAADRGYEQYF. The whole variable domain, remainder taken from reference TRBV19 and TRBJ2-7, is DGGITQSPKYLFRKEGQNVTLSCEQNLNHDAMYWYRQDPGQGLRLIYYSQIVNDFQKGDIAEGYSVSREKKESFPLTVTSAQKNPTAFYLCASSIAADRGYEQYFGPGTRLTVT.

V usage is TRBV12-3 or TRBV12-4 and J usage is TRBJ1-5; 9 bases are shared with TRBD1. The V segment lost 3 bases and the J segment 7 bases; nucleotides outside the gene matches: 4. This CDR3 region has 14 residues. The CDR3 is CASSFTGGGQPQHF. The CDR3 DNA follows: TGTGCCAGCAGTTTTACAGGGGGCGGACAGCCCCAGCATTTT.

This clonotype was seen only once. This rearrangement joins TRBV30 to TRBJ1-3; possible D gene TRBD1, 6 bases. V was shortened by 5 bases and J by 0 bases, with 14 bases between the two germline ends. Germline CDR1 and CDR2: GTSNPN and SVGIG (reference sequence). The CDR3 is 15 residues long. This CDR3 is CAWDTTGISGNTIYF. The CDR3 coding sequence is TGTGCCTGGGACACAACAGGGATCTCTGGAAACACCATATATTTT.

The genes are TRBV18 and TRBJ2-1, with 8 nucleotides matching TRBD2. V was pared by 0 bases and J by 7 bases, with 8 bases of the junction left unmatched. The germline V gene has CDR1 KGHSH and CDR2 LQKENI. The CDR3 is 16 amino acids. The DNA of the CDR3 is TGTGCCAGCTCACCACCTGGACTAGCCTTAAGGAATGAGCAGTTCTTC. Encoded protein: CASSPPGLALRNEQFF. The full variable domain, with the rest looked up from reference TRBV18 and TRBJ2-1, is NAGVMQNPRHLVRRRGQEARLRCSPMKGHSHVYWYRQLPEEGLKFMVYLQKENIIDESGMPKERFSAEFPKEGPSILRIQQVVRGDSAAYFCASSPPGLALRNEQFFGPGTRLTVL.

The chain is built from TRBV4-1 and TRBJ1-1; 9 bases are shared with TRBD1. V shed 1 base, J shed 4 bases, and the junction held 1 base outside the gene matches. This CDR3 spans 14 amino acids. Germline loops: CDR1 MGHRA, CDR2 YSYEKL. CDR3 in DNA: TGCGCCAGCAGCCAAGTGACAGGGGGCACTGAAGCTTTCTTT. It translates to CASSQVTGGTEAFF.

The CDR3 reads CASSTDVSYEQYF. The CDR3 DNA follows: TGTGCCAGCAGCACGGACGTCTCCTACGAGCAGTACTTC. J is TRBJ2-7 and V is TRBV12-3 or TRBV12-4; D uncertain. The V and J ends lost 6 bases and 0 bases respectively, with 9 bases between them. CDR3 length: 13 amino acids.

The CDR3 spells CSATTGPLRPQHF. CDR3 in DNA: TGCAGTGCTACGACAGGGCCTCTACGGCCCCAGCATTTT. The chain combines TRBV20-1 with TRBJ1-5, with 7 nucleotides matching TRBD1. CDR3 length: 13 amino acids. The V segment lost 4 bases and the J segment 9 bases; nucleotides outside the gene matches: 9. The germline gives CDR1 DFQATT, CDR2 SNEGSKA (reference sequence).

The rearrangement joins TRBV6-5 to TRBJ2-3; D not certain. V lost 7 bases, J lost 0 bases, and 5 bases lay in between. The length of the CDR3 is 12 residues. Germline CDR1 is MNHEY and CDR2 is SVGAGI. The CDR3 loop is CASIGSTDTQYF. DNA for the CDR3: TGTGCCAGCATTGGCAGCACAGATACGCAGTATTTT.

The J gene is TRBJ1-2, the V gene TRBV10-3; D gene ambiguous. The CDR3 sequence is 13 residues long. The germline V gene has CDR1 ENHRY and CDR2 SYGVKD. Trimming shortened V by 8 bases and J by 5 bases, and 15 bases separated the two germline ends. In nucleotides, the CDR3 is TGTGCCATCCGGCAGGCGAATAATTATGGCTACACCTTC. It specifies CAIRQANNYGYTF.

The rearrangement uses TRBV20-1 and TRBJ2-7, with 12 positions matching TRBD1. The CDR3 is 15 residues long. The V and J ends lost 1 base and 7 bases, in that order; junction bases with no gene match: 8. The germline CDR1 and CDR2 sequences are DFQATT and SNEGSKA (reference sequence). CDR3 in amino acids: CSARGGTGGLREQYF. The CDR3 nucleotides read TGCAGTGCTAGAGGTGGGACAGGGGGCCTTCGGGAGCAGTACTTC.

The V call is TRBV29-1, the J call TRBJ2-4; TRBD2 is a possible D gene (5 bases). Germline V CDR1 and CDR2: SQVTM, ANQGSEA. Trimming removed 6 bases at V and 4 bases at J, with 19 bases between. CDR3 size: 15 residues. The CDR3 here is CSVIRRRHQKNIQYF. The CDR3, as DNA: TGCAGCGTCATCCGGAGGAGACACCAAAAAAACATTCAGTACTTC.

The chain joins TRBV6-5 to TRBJ1-1; 9 bases align to TRBD1. Germline V gives CDR1 MNHEY, CDR2 SVGAGI. V lost 5 bases, J lost 7 bases, and 8 bases stayed unmatched. The CDR3 totals 14 residues. CDR3 nucleotide sequence: TGTGCCAGCAGTCAAGGACAGGGGTTCAATGAAGCTTTCTTT. Residues: CASSQGQGFNEAFF.

The rearrangement uses TRBV18 and TRBJ2-7; 7 nucleotides line up with TRBD2. J lost 2 bases, V lost 0 bases, and 4 bases had no gene match. CDR1 and CDR2 from the germline V gene are KGHSH and LQKENI. The CDR3 consists of 15 residues. The CDR3 is CASSPPAGATYEQYF. The CDR3 nucleotides read TGTGCCAGCTCACCACCCGCGGGAGCCACCTACGAGCAGTACTTC.

The chain is built from TRBV2 and TRBJ2-2; D assignment may be TRBD1 or TRBD2 (5 bases each). CDR1 is SNHLY and CDR2 is FYNNEI in the germline V gene. V was cut by 6 bases and J by 0 bases, with 8 bases left in between. The CDR3 consists of 14 residues. CDR3 residues: CASRRDPNTGELFF. CDR3 DNA: TGTGCCAGCAGAAGGGACCCGAACACCGGGGAGCTGTTTTTT.

This rearrangement joins TRBV7-2 to TRBJ2-5; D remains unclear. This CDR3 has 12 residues. CDR1 is SGHTA and CDR2 is FQGNSA in the germline V gene. The V end was cut by 1 base, the J end by 5 bases, with 5 bases between. The chain's CDR3 is CASSLVWETQYF. The CDR3 DNA sequence: TGTGCCAGCAGCTTAGTATGGGAGACCCAGTACTTC.

V usage is TRBV30 and J usage is TRBJ1-3, with D unresolved. CDR3 length: 12 residues. Germline V CDR1 and CDR2: GTSNPN, SVGIG (reference sequence). V lost 4 bases, J lost 4 bases, and 8 bases lay in between. The CDR3 loop is CAWTSGGNTIYF. In DNA, the CDR3 is TGTGCCTGGACTTCGGGAGGAAACACCATATATTTT.

This chain uses TRBV5-4 with TRBJ1-2; D may be TRBD1 (5 bases). The germline CDR1 and CDR2 sequences are SGHNT and YYREEE (reference sequence). The length of the CDR3 is 12 residues. Trimming cost V 2 bases and J 7 bases, with 9 bases left between them. DNA of the CDR3: TGTGCCAGCAGCTTACCAGGGACTGGCTACACCTTC. Translated: CASSLPGTGYTF.

The chain carries TRBV6-5 and TRBJ1-1, with TRBD1 identical over 7 bases. The CDR3 spans 13 residues. Germline trimming cut 2 bases from V and 6 bases from J; bases unmatched to any gene: 3. Germline V gene lookup returns CDR1 MNHEY and CDR2 SVGAGI. In DNA form, the CDR3 reads TGTGCCAGCAGTTACGCAGACAGGGCTGAAGCTTTCTTT. This encodes CASSYADRAEAFF.

The gene calls are TRBV5-1 and TRBJ1-2; D remains unclear. Germline values: CDR1 SGHRS, CDR2 YFSETQ. V was cut by 1 base and J by 4 bases, with 11 bases left in between. CDR3 length equals 14 residues. CDR3 amino acids: CASSLRERTYGYTF. CDR3 sequence (DNA): TGCGCCAGCAGCTTGCGGGAACGGACCTATGGCTACACCTTC.

This clonotype appeared a single time. The chain links TRBV28 to TRBJ2-7, with 13 bases identical to TRBD2. V lost 8 bases, J lost 0 bases, and 4 bases stayed unmatched. This CDR3 comprises 15 residues. Germline V gene lookup returns CDR1 MDHEN and CDR2 SYDVKM. In nucleotides, the CDR3 is TGTGCCAGCGGGACTAGCGGGACCATCTCCTACGAGCAGTACTTC. Protein sequence: CASGTSGTISYEQYF.

The chain links TRBV4-3 to TRBJ2-3; a possible D gene is TRBD1 (5 bases). From germline, CDR1 is LGHNA and CDR2 YSLEER. The ends were cut back, 3 bases at V and 2 bases at J, with 18 bases in the middle. This CDR3 has 17 residues. The CDR3 DNA reads TGCGCCAGCAGCCACAACACCCAAGGGGAATACACAGATACGCAGTATTTT. Amino acid sequence: CASSHNTQGEYTDTQYF.

The chain recombines TRBV9 with TRBJ2-2; 9 positions match TRBD2. Germline CDR1 is SGDLS and CDR2 is YYNGEE. The CDR3 is made up of 16 amino acids. Losses at the gene ends were 0 bases for V and 8 bases for J; bases not matched to a gene: 8. CDR3 nucleotide sequence: TGTGCCAGCAGCGTAGAAGGCGGGAGGGATGCTGGGGAGCTGTTTTTT. It translates to CASSVEGGRDAGELFF.